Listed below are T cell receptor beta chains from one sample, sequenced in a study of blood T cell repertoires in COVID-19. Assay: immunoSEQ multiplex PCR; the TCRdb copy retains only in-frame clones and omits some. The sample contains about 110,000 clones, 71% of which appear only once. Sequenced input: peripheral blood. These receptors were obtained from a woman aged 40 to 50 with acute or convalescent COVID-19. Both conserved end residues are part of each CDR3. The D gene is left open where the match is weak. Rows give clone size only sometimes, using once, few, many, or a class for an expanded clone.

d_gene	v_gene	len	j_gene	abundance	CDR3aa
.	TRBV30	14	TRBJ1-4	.	CAWSVRGGEEKLFF
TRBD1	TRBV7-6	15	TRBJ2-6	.	CASSRQGTGANVLTF
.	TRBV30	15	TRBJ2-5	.	CAWSVGRLAQETQYF
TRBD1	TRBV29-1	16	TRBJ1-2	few	CSVVQIPGQAGRGYTF
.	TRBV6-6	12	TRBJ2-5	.	CASSVGQETQYF
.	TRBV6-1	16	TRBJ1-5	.	CASSETNRSPNQPQHF
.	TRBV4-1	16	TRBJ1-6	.	CASSQDAHIYNSPLHF
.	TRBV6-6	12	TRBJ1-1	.	CASSYARTEAFF
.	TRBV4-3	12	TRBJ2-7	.	CASSHTTGEQYF
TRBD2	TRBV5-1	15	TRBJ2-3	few	CASSFGAGDTDTQYF
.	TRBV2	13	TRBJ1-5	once	CASSAGSSQPQHF
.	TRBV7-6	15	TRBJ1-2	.	CASSSAYRASTGYTF
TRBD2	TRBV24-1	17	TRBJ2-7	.	CATSAHPSRGDSYEQYF
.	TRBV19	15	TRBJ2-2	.	CASRVGPSNTGELFF
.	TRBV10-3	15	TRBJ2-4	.	CAISPNTGGTNIQYF
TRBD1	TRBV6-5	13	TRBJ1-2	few	CASSQTGGNGYTF
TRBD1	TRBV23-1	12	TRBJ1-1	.	CASIRTGGEAFF
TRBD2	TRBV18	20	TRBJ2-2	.	CASSPLASSGAPGKAGELFF
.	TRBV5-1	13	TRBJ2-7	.	CASSSKQGYEQYF
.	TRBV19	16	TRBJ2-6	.	CASMARQTSGANVLTF
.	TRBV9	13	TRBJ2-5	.	CASSRGYGETQYF
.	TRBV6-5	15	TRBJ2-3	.	CASSLDTTSTDTQYF
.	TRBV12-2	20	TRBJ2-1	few	CASRLRLAGGRWCSYNEQFF
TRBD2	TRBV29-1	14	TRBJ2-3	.	CSKKGLADTDTQYF
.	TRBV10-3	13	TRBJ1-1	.	CAITEQVNTEAFF
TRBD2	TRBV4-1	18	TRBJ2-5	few	CASSLRTSGSPREETQYF
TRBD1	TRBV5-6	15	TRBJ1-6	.	CASSFRDRVTSPLHF
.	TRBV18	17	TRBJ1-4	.	CASSPSFNGGTNEKLFF
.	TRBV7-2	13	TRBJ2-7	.	CASSLSGVYEQYF
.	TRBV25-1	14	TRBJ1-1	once	CARKASWAYTEAFF
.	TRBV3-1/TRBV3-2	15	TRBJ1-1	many	CASSQLRGNIAGTFF
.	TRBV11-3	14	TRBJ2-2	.	CASSLQGYTGELFF
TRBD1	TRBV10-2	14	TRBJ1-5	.	CASRVQGAGQPQHF
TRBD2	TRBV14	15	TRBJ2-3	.	CASSYFQRGEDTQYF
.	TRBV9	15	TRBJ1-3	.	CASSVAGLSGNTIYF
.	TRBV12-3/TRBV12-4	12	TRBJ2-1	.	CASSPGDNEQFF
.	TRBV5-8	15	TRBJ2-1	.	CASSLAGQGYNEQFF
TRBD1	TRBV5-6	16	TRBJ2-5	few	CASSLAGTGGRETQYF
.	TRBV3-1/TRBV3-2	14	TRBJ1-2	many	CASSQEGGNYGYTF
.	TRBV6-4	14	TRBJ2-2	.	CASSLAGATGELFF
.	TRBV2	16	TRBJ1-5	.	CASSGGLIPSNQPQHF
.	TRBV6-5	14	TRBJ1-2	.	CASSYSSGAGGYTF
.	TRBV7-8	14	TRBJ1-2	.	CASSRDRSNYGYTF
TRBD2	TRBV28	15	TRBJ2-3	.	CASSLATSGGDTQYF
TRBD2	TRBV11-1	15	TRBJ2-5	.	CASSASGLKQETQYF
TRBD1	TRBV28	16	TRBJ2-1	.	CASSLLGTGGYNEQFF
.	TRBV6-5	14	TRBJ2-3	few	CASRAGTPRDTQYF
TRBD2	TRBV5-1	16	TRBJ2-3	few	CASSSGGTSRSDTQYF
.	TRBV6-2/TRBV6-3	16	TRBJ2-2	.	CASSYSGRGNTGELFF
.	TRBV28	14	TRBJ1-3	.	CASSSPRGLGTIYF
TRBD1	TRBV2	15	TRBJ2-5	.	CASSSRGQVQETQYF